The 27 T cell receptor beta chains below come from one sample, sequenced in a study of blood T cell repertoires in COVID-19. TCRdb keeps only in-frame clones here, not all; method: immunoSEQ multiplex PCR. The table lists some 460,000 clones, 80% to 90% of them singletons, with 4% to 5.5% in the top ten. Sequenced: peripheral blood. The receptor set was obtained from a woman between 25 and 40 years old with acute or convalescent COVID-19.

The rearrangement uses TRBV5-1 and TRBJ2-5; TRBD1 is a possible D gene (6 bases). Between the trimmed V and J ends, which lost 3 bases and 2 bases, there was a span of 11 bases. From germline, CDR1 is SGHRS and CDR2 YFSETQ. The CDR3 loop spans 14 amino acids. CDR3 residues: CASSSGTGQETQYF. As DNA, the CDR3 is TGCGCCAGCAGCTCTGGAACAGGGCAAGAGACCCAGTACTTC.

The gene calls are TRBV6-1 and TRBJ2-1, with 9 nucleotides matching TRBD2. V was pared by 4 bases and J by 3 bases, with 10 bases of the junction left unmatched. The germline V gene has CDR1 MNHNS and CDR2 SASEGT. The CDR3 loop spans 17 amino acids. The CDR3 nucleotides are TGTGCCAGCAGTGCCTTAGCGGGGGTAGGGGGCTACAATGAGCAGTTCTTC. It specifies CASSALAGVGGYNEQFF.

For the CDR3, the DNA is TGTGCTAGTGGTTTGGTAACCGGGACTAGCGGGACATACACAGATACGCAGTATTTT. Residues: CASGLVTGTSGTYTDTQYF. V gene TRBV12-5 combines with J gene TRBJ2-3, with 13 bases lining up with TRBD2. The V segment lost 0 bases and the J segment 2 bases; nucleotides outside the gene matches: 8. This CDR3 is 19 amino acids long. Germline V gene lookup returns CDR1 LGHNT and CDR2 FRNRAP. The full variable domain, completed using reference TRBV12-5 and TRBJ2-3, is DARVTQTPRHKVTEMGQEVTMRCQPILGHNTVFWYRQTMMQGLELLAYFRNRAPLDDSGMPKDRFSAEMPDATLATLKIQPSEPRDSAVYFCASGLVTGTSGTYTDTQYFGPGTRLTVL.

This clone has a handful of counts. The gene calls are TRBV28 and TRBJ2-1; TRBD1 aligns across 8 bases. CDR1 and CDR2 (germline): MDHEN, SYDVKM. This CDR3 has 17 residues. The J segment lost 4 bases and the V segment lost 4 bases, leaving 12 bases of the junction unmatched. The CDR3 coding sequence is TGTGCCAGCAGTTCACTAAGGACAGGGAAGGGGTACAATGAGCAGTTCTTC. This sequence encodes CASSSLRTGKGYNEQFF.

This clone has just a few counts. V is TRBV7-9 and J is TRBJ1-2; D perhaps matches TRBD1 (6 bases). V lost 5 bases and J lost 0, with 16 bases in between. CDR1 and CDR2 from the germline V gene are SEHNR and FQNEAQ (reference sequence). The CDR3 loop spans 16 amino acids. The CDR3 DNA reads as TGTGCCAGCAGCGCTCCTGGACAGAAGGCTAACTATGGCTACACCTTC. Translating it yields CASSAPGQKANYGYTF. Full variable domain (remainder filled in from reference TRBV7-9 and TRBJ1-2): DTGVSQNPRHKITKRGQNVTFRCDPISEHNRLYWYRQTLGQGPEFLTYFQNEAQLEKSRLLSDRFSAERPKGSFSTLEIQRTEQGDSAMYLCASSAPGQKANYGYTFGSGTRLTVV.

The rearrangement links TRBV5-1 to TRBJ1-1; D might be TRBD1 (5 bases). V lost 3 bases, J lost 6 bases, and 21 bases lay in between. CDR1 and CDR2 from the germline V gene are SGHRS and YFSETQ. The CDR3 is made up of 16 amino acids. CDR3 nucleotide sequence: TGCGCCAGCAGCTGGAAGGGTCAGGGAGGAGTAGCTGAAGCTTTCTTT. Its translation: CASSWKGQGGVAEAFF.

The chain combines TRBV18 with TRBJ1-2, with 7 bases fitting TRBD1. The ends lost 3 bases at V and 1 base at J; junction bases unmatched: 11. Germline CDR1 is KGHSH and CDR2 is LQKENI. CDR3 size: 17 residues. The CDR3 coding sequence is TGTGCCAGCTCACCCAACACGGTCCAGGGGGTTAACTATGGCTACACCTTC. This encodes CASSPNTVQGVNYGYTF.

This clone was found a few times. The chain employs TRBV19 and TRBJ1-5; 7 nucleotides match TRBD1. CDR3 length equals 16 residues. V trimming: 1 base; J trimming: 2 bases; junction bases outside the gene matches: 5. In germline, CDR1 is LNHDA, CDR2 SQIVND (reference sequence). As DNA, the CDR3 is TGTGCCAGTAGTATAGGAGGCGGACAGGGCAATCAGCCCCAGCATTTT. This sequence encodes CASSIGGGQGNQPQHF.

The chain uses TRBV6-1 and TRBJ2-5; TRBD1 is a possible D gene (6 bases). The CDR3 is 13 residues long. Germline V CDR1 and CDR2: MNHNS, SASEGT. The ends were cut back, 1 base at V and 7 bases at J, with 10 bases in the middle. In DNA form, the CDR3 reads TGTGCCAGCAGTGAAGTTACAGGGTGGACCCAGTACTTC. Its protein product is CASSEVTGWTQYF.

The chain combines TRBV28 with TRBJ1-3; D possibly corresponds to TRBD1 (5 bases). V was trimmed by 0 bases and J by 0 bases, leaving 6 bases between them. The V gene's germline CDR1 is MDHEN and CDR2 SYDVKM. This CDR3 has 15 residues. This CDR3 reads CASSLWGGSGNTIYF. In DNA form, the CDR3 reads TGTGCCAGCAGTTTATGGGGGGGCTCTGGAAACACCATATATTTT.

The chain has TRBV5-1 and TRBJ1-2; D perhaps matches TRBD1 (6 bases). Deletions cut 1 base from V and 7 bases from J, with 14 bases between. This CDR3 is built from 14 residues. CDR1 and CDR2 from the germline V gene are SGHRS and YFSETQ. In DNA form, the CDR3 reads TGCGCCAGCAGCTTGAAGCCCCAGGGGTCTGGCTACACCTTC. It is translated as CASSLKPQGSGYTF. The entire variable domain, with the rest obtained from reference TRBV5-1 and TRBJ1-2, is as follows: KAGVTQTPRYLIKTRGQQVTLSCSPISGHRSVSWYQQTPGQGLQFLFEYFSETQRNKGNFPGRFSGRQFSNSRSEMNVSTLELGDSALYLCASSLKPQGSGYTFGSGTRLTVV.

J is TRBJ2-5 and V is TRBV7-3; D remains ambiguous. The CDR3 totals 13 residues. Germline V gives CDR1 SGHTA, CDR2 FQGTGA. V dropped 5 bases and J dropped 2 bases, with 9 bases sitting between them. The CDR3 sequence is CASSRSRQETQYF. In nucleotides, the CDR3 is TGTGCCAGCAGCCGAAGCCGACAAGAGACCCAGTACTTC.

The CDR3 here is CSASPASGQTNYGYTF. The CDR3 coding sequence is TGCAGTGCCAGTCCGGCCTCGGGACAGACTAACTATGGCTACACCTTC. The chain joins TRBV20-1 to TRBJ1-2; 7 nucleotides agree with TRBD1. The V segment lost 6 bases and the J segment 0 bases; nucleotides outside the gene matches: 13. The CDR3 has 16 amino acids. Germline V gives CDR1 DFQATT, CDR2 SNEGSKA (reference sequence).

V is TRBV28 and J is TRBJ1-5; D is perhaps TRBD1 (5 bases). Between the trimmed V and J ends, which lost 1 base and 5 bases, there was a span of 12 bases. There are 15 residues in the CDR3. Germline assignment: CDR1 MDHEN and CDR2 SYDVKM. The CDR3 DNA reads TGTGCCAGCAGTTTATTACGCAGGGTCGATCAGCCCCAGCATTTT. Protein: CASSLLRRVDQPQHF. Full variable domain (outside the CDR3, taken from reference TRBV28 and TRBJ1-5): DVKVTQSSRYLVKRTGEKVFLECVQDMDHENMFWYRQDPGLGLRLIYFSYDVKMKEKGDIPEGYSVSREKKERFSLILESASTNQTSMYLCASSLLRRVDQPQHFGDGTRLSIL.

This clone was seen a handful of times. The V and J genes are TRBV19 and TRBJ2-7, with TRBD2 as a possible D gene (6 bases). Germline V gene data show CDR1 as LNHDA and CDR2 as SQIVND (reference sequence). There are 15 residues in the CDR3. V lost 6 bases, J lost 4 bases, and 19 bases lay in between. CDR3 DNA: TGTGCCAGTAGGATTCAAGGAGGGCGCGGATACGAGCAGTACTTC. Translated: CASRIQGGRGYEQYF. The whole variable domain, filled in from reference TRBV19 and TRBJ2-7, reads DGGITQSPKYLFRKEGQNVTLSCEQNLNHDAMYWYRQDPGQGLRLIYYSQIVNDFQKGDIAEGYSVSREKKESFPLTVTSAQKNPTAFYLCASRIQGGRGYEQYFGPGTRLTVT.

This chain uses TRBV27 with TRBJ2-7, with 10 bases matching TRBD1. With 6 bases clipped from V and 1 base from J, the junction kept 15 bases outside the gene matches. Looked up from germline, CDR1 is MNHEY and CDR2 is SMNVEV (reference sequence). The CDR3 runs 18 residues. The CDR3 sequence: CASSQRDRGAKGSYEQYF. The CDR3, as DNA: TGTGCCAGCAGCCAAAGGGACAGGGGCGCGAAAGGTTCCTACGAGCAGTACTTC.

The chain carries TRBV7-2 and TRBJ2-3, with TRBD2 matching over 7 bases. The CDR3 is 16 residues long. Germline V gene lookup returns CDR1 SGHTA and CDR2 FQGNSA. Trimming took 4 bases from V and 2 from J; bases not matched to a gene: 9. The CDR3 coding sequence is TGTGCCAGCAGCTCCTCCGGGACTACTCTCACAGATACGCAGTATTTT. Translation: CASSSSGTTLTDTQYF. Combining the CDR3 with reference TRBV7-2 and TRBJ2-3 gives the whole variable domain GAGVSQSPSNKVTEKGKDVELRCDPISGHTALYWYRQSLGQGLEFLIYFQGNSAPDKSGLPSDRFSAERTGGSVSTLTIQRTQQEDSAVYLCASSSSGTTLTDTQYFGPGTRLTVL.

V gene TRBV5-6 combines with J gene TRBJ2-1; D may be TRBD1 (5 bases). Germline-derived CDR1 and CDR2 are SGHDT and YYEEEE. This CDR3 region has 19 residues. Trimming took 1 base from V and 0 from J, leaving 20 bases between them. CDR3: CASSLLEQIGVGSYNEQFF. As DNA, the CDR3 is TGTGCCAGCAGCTTGTTGGAACAGATAGGGGTCGGCTCCTACAATGAGCAGTTCTTC.

The V and J genes are TRBV2 and TRBJ2-5, with TRBD1 matching over 7 bases. The DNA end is a closer match to TRBJ2-7, so the J assignment may be wrong. The V gene's germline CDR1 is SNHLY and CDR2 FYNNEI. The CDR3 covers 14 residues. The DNA of the CDR3 is TGTGCCAGCAGTGCCGCGACAGGGTCCTACGAGCAGTACTTC. Protein sequence: CASSAATGSYEQYF.

V gene TRBV5-4 combines with J gene TRBJ2-3, with 7 bases lining up with TRBD1. V lost 5 bases, J lost 2 bases, and 11 bases stayed unmatched. This CDR3 is built from 16 residues. The germline V gene encodes CDR1 SGHNT and CDR2 YYREEE (reference sequence). The CDR3 sequence is CASRHWDREATDTQYF. CDR3 bases: TGTGCCAGCAGACACTGGGACAGAGAAGCCACAGATACGCAGTATTTT. Combining the CDR3 with reference TRBV5-4 and TRBJ2-3 gives the whole variable domain ETGVTQSPTHLIKTRGQQVTLRCSSQSGHNTVSWYQQALGQGPQFIFQYYREEENGRGNFPPRFSGLQFPNYSSELNVNALELDDSALYLCASRHWDREATDTQYFGPGTRLTVL.

This clone has only one observation. In nucleotides, the CDR3 is TGTGCCAGCAGCCAAGATGTAGCGGATTACGAGCAGTACTTC. As protein: CASSQDVADYEQYF. The rearrangement joins TRBV4-2 to TRBJ2-7; possibly TRBD2 for D (6 bases). V lost 0 bases and J lost 4, with 10 bases in between. CDR1 is LGHNA and CDR2 is YNFKEQ in the germline V gene. This CDR3 contains 14 residues.

This chain connects TRBV11-3 to TRBJ2-7; TRBD2 matches 8 bases. This CDR3 comprises 13 residues. Germline V gene lookup returns CDR1 SGHNT and CDR2 YENEEA. J gave up 0 bases and V 5 bases, and 0 bases lay outside the gene matches. The CDR3 reads CASSRGGSYEQYF. The CDR3 DNA reads as TGTGCCAGCAGCCGGGGGGGCTCCTACGAGCAGTACTTC.

The DNA of the CDR3 is TGTGCCAGCAGCCCGACAGGCTACAATGAGCAGTTCTTC. This encodes CASSPTGYNEQFF. The chain joins TRBV7-9 to TRBJ2-1, with D possibly being TRBD1 (6 bases). Germline CDR1 is SEHNR and CDR2 is FQNEAQ (reference sequence). The CDR3 contains 13 residues. The V end lost 5 bases, the J end lost 3 bases, and 8 bases lay between the germline ends.

This clone was detected once. The V gene is TRBV25-1, the J gene TRBJ2-2; D perhaps matches TRBD1 (5 bases). Looked up from germline, CDR1 is MGHDK and CDR2 is SYGVNS. This CDR3 region has 15 residues. Trimming left V 3 bases short and J 1 base short, with 9 bases between. The CDR3, as DNA: TGTGCCAGCAGTGAGAACAGGCAGAACACCGGGGAGCTGTTTTTT. It yields the protein CASSENRQNTGELFF.

The genes are TRBV6-6 and TRBJ2-1; 7 bases fit TRBD2. The CDR3 sequence is 14 residues long. Germline CDR1 MNHNY, CDR2 SVGAGI (reference sequence). The J segment lost 4 bases and the V segment lost 8 bases, leaving 8 bases of the junction unmatched. The CDR3 loop is CASHNGGGYNEQFF. CDR3 DNA: TGTGCCAGCCACAACGGCGGGGGATACAATGAGCAGTTCTTC.

V usage is TRBV9 and J usage is TRBJ2-3; D perhaps matches TRBD2 (6 bases). Deletions cut 0 bases from V and 2 bases from J, with 10 bases between. The CDR3 runs to 15 residues. Germline V gene data show CDR1 as SGDLS and CDR2 as YYNGEE. In DNA form, the CDR3 reads TGTGCCAGCAGCGTAGATAAGCGGGTCACAGATACGCAGTATTTT. Translation gives CASSVDKRVTDTQYF.

V gene TRBV2 combines with J gene TRBJ1-3, with no clear D. The V end lost 7 bases, the J end lost 2 bases, and 3 bases lay between the germline ends. This CDR3 comprises 11 residues. CDR1 SNHLY and CDR2 FYNNEI come from the germline V gene. CDR3 protein: CASTAGNTIYF. For the CDR3, the DNA is TGTGCCAGCACAGCTGGAAACACCATATATTTT.